Presented here are 2 T cell receptor beta chains from one specimen sequenced in a study of T cells in Graves' hyperthyroidism and ophthalmopathy. From RNA transcripts, TCR beta CDR3 regions were amplified. Carried out on the TCR CDR3, a first-round RT-PCR used the HTBI primer set. TCRdb analysed the multiplex PCR reads with MiXCR anew, one entry per CDR3 protein. The sample consists of about 400,000 distinct CDR3 sequences, 20% to 25% of them appearing once. The sample was blood. All receptors derive from a man in his forties or fifties with Graves' hyperthyroidism.

This clonotype was detected ten times or more. The chain combines TRBV5-6 with TRBJ2-1; TRBD2 is a possible D gene (5 bases). V gave up 0 bases and J gave up 3 bases, with 10 bases separating them. CDR3 size: 15 residues. Germline CDR1 is SGHDT and CDR2 is YYEEEE. CDR3 in DNA: TGTGCCAGCAGCTTGGATCCGGGGATCTACAATGAGCAGTTCTTC. It is translated as CASSLDPGIYNEQFF.

This clonotype was detected only a few times. V gene TRBV6-2 or TRBV6-3 combines with J gene TRBJ2-3; unclear D gene. CDR1 MNHEY and CDR2 SVGEGT come from the germline V gene. V was pared by 0 bases and J by 6 bases, with 7 bases between. This CDR3 spans 13 amino acids. For the CDR3, the DNA is TGTGCCAGCAGTTACTCGACTCGGGATACGCAGTATTTT. Translated, it gives CASSYSTRDTQYF.